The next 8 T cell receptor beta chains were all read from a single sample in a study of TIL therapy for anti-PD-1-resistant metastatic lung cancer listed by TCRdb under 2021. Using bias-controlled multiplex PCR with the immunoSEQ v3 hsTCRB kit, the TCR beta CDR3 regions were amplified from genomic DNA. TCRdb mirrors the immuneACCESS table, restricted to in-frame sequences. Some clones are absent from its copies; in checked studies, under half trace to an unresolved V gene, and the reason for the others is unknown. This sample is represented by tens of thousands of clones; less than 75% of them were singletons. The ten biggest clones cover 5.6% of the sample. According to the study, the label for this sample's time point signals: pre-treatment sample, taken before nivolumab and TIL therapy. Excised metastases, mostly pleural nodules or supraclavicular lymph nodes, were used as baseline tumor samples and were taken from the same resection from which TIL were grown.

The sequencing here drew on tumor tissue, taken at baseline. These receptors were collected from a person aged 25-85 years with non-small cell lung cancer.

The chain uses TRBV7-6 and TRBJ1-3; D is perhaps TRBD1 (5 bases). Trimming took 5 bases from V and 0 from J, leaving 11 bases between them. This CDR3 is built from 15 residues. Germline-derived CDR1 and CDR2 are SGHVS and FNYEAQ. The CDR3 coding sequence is TGTGCCAGCAGCCAGGGAGCATCCTCTGGAAACACCATATATTTT. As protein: CASSQGASSGNTIYF.

The CDR3 nucleotides are TGTGCCAGCAGTTCCCAGGGACAGCCAATCAATCAGCCCCAGCATTTT. This encodes CASSSQGQPINQPQHF. The chain has TRBV28 and TRBJ1-5; 7 bases are shared with TRBD1. The CDR3 spans 16 residues. The germline V gene has CDR1 MDHEN and CDR2 SYDVKM. Trimming took 4 bases from V and 3 from J; bases not matched to a gene: 9.

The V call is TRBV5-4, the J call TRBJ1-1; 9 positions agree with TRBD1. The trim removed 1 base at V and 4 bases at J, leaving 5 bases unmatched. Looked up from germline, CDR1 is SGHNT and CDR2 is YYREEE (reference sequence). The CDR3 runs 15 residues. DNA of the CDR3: TGTGCCAGCAGCTTGCAACAGGGGGCTGGCACTGAAGCTTTCTTT. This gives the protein CASSLQQGAGTEAFF.

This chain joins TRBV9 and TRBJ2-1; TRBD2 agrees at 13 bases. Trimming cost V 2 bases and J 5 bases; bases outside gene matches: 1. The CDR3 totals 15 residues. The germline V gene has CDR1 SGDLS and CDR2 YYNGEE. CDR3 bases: TGTGCCAGCAGCGTTGGACTAGCGGGAGACAATGAGCAGTTCTTC. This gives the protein CASSVGLAGDNEQFF.

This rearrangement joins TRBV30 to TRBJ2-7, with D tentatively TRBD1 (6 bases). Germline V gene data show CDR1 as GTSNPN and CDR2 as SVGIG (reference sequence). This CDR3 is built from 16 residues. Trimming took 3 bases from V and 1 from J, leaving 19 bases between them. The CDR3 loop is CAWRGAGTLRSYEQYF. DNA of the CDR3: TGTGCCTGGAGGGGGGCCGGGACCCTGAGGTCCTACGAGCAGTACTTC. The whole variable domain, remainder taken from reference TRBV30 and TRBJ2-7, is SQTIHQWPATLVQPVGSPLSLECTVEGTSNPNLYWYRQAAGRGLQLLFYSVGIGQISSEVPQNLSASRPQDRQFILSSKKLLLSDSGFYLCAWRGAGTLRSYEQYFGPGTRLTVT.

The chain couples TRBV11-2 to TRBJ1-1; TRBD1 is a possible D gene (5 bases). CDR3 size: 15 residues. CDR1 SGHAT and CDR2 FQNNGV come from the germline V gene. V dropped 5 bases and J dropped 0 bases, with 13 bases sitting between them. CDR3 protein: CASSQGRRMNTEAFF. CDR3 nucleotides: TGTGCCAGCAGCCAGGGACGGCGGATGAACACTGAAGCTTTCTTT.

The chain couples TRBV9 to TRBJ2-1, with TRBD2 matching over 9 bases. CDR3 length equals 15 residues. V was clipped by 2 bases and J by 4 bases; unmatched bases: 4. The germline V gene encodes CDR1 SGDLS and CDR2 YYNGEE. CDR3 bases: TGTGCCAGCAGCGTGGGGCTAGCGGGATACAATGAGCAGTTCTTC. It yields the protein CASSVGLAGYNEQFF.

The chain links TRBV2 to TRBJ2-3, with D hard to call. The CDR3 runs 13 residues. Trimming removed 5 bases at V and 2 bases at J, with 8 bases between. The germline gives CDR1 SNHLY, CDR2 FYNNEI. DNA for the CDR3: TGTGCCAGCAGTAACGGAAACACAGATACGCAGTATTTT. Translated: CASSNGNTDTQYF.